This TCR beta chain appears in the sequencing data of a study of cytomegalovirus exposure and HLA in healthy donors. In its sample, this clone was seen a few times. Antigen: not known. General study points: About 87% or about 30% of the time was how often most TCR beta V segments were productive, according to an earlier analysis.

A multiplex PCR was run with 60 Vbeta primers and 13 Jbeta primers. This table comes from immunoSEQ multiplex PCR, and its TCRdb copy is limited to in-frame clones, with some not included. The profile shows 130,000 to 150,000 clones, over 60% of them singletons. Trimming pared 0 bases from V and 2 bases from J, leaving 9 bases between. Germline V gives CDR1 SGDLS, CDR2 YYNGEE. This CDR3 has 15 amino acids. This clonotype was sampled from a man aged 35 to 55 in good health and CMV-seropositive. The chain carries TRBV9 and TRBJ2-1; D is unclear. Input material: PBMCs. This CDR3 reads CASSVGPSPYNEQFF. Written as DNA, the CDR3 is TGTGCCAGCAGCGTAGGGCCTAGTCCCTACAATGAGCAGTTCTTC.